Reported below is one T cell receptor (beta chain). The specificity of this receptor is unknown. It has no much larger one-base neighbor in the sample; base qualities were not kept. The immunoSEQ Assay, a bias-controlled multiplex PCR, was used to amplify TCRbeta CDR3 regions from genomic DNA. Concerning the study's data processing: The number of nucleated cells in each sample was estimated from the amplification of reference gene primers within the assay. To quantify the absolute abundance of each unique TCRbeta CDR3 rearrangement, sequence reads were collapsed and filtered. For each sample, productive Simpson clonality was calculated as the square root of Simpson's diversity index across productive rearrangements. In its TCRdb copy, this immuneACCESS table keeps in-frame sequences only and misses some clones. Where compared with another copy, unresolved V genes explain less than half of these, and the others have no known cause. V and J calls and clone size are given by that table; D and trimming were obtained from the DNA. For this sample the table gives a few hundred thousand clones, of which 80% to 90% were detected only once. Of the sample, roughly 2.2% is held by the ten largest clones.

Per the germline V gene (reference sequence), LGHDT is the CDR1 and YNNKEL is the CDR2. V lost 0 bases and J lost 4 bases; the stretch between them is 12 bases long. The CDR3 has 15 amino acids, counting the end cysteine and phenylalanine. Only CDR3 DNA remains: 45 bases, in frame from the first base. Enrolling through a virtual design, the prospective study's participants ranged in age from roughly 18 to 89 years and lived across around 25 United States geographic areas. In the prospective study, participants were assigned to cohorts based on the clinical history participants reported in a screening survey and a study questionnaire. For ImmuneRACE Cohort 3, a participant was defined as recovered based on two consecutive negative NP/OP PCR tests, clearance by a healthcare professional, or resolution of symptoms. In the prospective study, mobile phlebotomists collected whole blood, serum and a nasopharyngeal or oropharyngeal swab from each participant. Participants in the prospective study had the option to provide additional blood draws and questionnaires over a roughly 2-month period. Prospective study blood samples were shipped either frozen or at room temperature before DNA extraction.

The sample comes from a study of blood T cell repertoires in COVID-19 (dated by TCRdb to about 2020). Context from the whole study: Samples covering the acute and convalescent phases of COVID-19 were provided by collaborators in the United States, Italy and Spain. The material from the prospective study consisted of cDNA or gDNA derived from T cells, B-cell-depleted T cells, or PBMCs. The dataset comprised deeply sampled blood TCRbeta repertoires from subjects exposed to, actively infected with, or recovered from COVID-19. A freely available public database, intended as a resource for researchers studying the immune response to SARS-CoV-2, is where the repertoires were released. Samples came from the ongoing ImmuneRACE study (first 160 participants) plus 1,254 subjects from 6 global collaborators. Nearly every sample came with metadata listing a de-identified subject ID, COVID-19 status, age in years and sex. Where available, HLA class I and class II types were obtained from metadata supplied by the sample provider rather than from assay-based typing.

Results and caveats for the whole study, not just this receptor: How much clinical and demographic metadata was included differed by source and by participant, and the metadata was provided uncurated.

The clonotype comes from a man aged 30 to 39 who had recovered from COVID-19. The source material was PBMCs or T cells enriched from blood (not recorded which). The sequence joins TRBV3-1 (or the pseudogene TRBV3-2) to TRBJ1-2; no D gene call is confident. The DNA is TGTGCCAGCAGCCAAGATCGGAGGCAAAGCTATGGCTACACCTTC. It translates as CASSQDRRQSYGYTF.